A selection of T cell receptor beta chains follows, all from one sample in a study of T cells in Graves' hyperthyroidism and ophthalmopathy. TCRdb reanalysed the multiplex PCR reads using MiXCR and keeps one entry per CDR3 protein. The sample contains about 210,000 distinct CDR3 sequences, roughly 17% of which appear only once. Sequencing was performed on blood. These receptors were taken from a man aged 45-65 years with Graves' hyperthyroidism. Both conserved end residues are part of each CDR3. The D gene is left open where the match is weak. Only part of the rows carry a size: once, few, many, or a class if the clone is expanded.

CDR3 protein,CDR3 DNA,CDR3 length,V gene,D gene,J gene,clone size
CASSVVPDSSYNEQFF,TGTGCCAGCAGCGTAGTCCCTGATAGCTCCTACAATGAGCAGTTCTTC,16,TRBV9,.,TRBJ2-1,many
CASSPDVGHSTEAFF,TGTGCCAGCAGTCCCGACGTGGGGCATAGCACTGAAGCTTTCTTT,15,TRBV12-3/TRBV12-4,.,TRBJ1-1,many
CASSESPDRAYEQYF,TGTGCCAGCAGTGAATCACCGGACCGCGCCTACGAGCAGTACTTC,15,TRBV6-1,.,TRBJ2-7,few
CASSEDRNYNSPLHF,TGTGCCAGCAGTGAGGACAGAAACTATAATTCACCCCTCCACTTT,15,TRBV2,.,TRBJ1-6,.
CASTRPGTGENEQYF,TGTGCCAGCACTCGTCCCGGGACAGGGGAAAACGAGCAGTACTTC,15,TRBV28,TRBD1,TRBJ2-7,many
CASSFQRGLTNEQFF,TGTGCCAGCAGCTTCCAGCGGGGCCTTACGAATGAGCAGTTCTTC,15,TRBV11-3,TRBD2,TRBJ2-1,.
CASSLASFRAGVEETQYF,TGTGCCAGCAGCTTAGCATCTTTCCGAGCGGGAGTGGAAGAGACCCAGTACTTC,18,TRBV7-2,TRBD2,TRBJ2-5,many
CASSHTYEQYF,TGTGCCAGCAGCCACACGTACGAGCAGTACTTC,11,TRBV5-5,.,TRBJ2-7,few
CASSMTGYSNQPQHF,TGTGCCAGCAGCATGACAGGCTATAGCAATCAGCCCCAGCATTTT,15,TRBV7-2,.,TRBJ1-5,few
CASSPRQAKAFF,TGTGCCAGCAGTCCCAGACAGGCTAAGGCTTTCTTT,12,TRBV6-1,.,TRBJ1-1,many